These 20 T cell receptor beta chains share one sample of origin, sequenced in a study of spatial heterogeneity in lung cancer. TCRdb analysed the 5' RACE reads with MiXCR anew, one entry per CDR3 protein. The data contain approximately 2,200 distinct CDR3 sequences, approximately 16% of them singletons. The time point: sample taken at primary tumor resection. Whole RNA came from tumor, nontumor lung or frozen PBMC and was sequenced without being sorted. The sequencing used PBMCs, collected at surgery. The receptors here all came from a male donor with early-stage non-small cell lung cancer.

The chain is built from TRBV20-1 and TRBJ2-1, with D possibly TRBD2 on 5 matching bases. The CDR3 has 15 residues. Germline assignment: CDR1 DFQATT and CDR2 SNEGSKA (reference sequence). Trimming shortened V by 5 bases and J by 2 bases, and 16 bases separated the two germline ends. CDR3 bases: TGCAGTGCTCCCCAGCGGCTCTCGACCTACAATGAGCAGTTCTTC. The encoded protein is CSAPQRLSTYNEQFF.

By proportion, this clonotype is medium-sized. V gene TRBV12-3 or TRBV12-4 combines with J gene TRBJ2-7, with 8 bases that match TRBD1. CDR3 length equals 16 residues. V trimming: 2 bases; J trimming: 3 bases; junction bases outside the gene matches: 9. In DNA, the CDR3 is TGTGCCAGCAGTTTAATGTGGGACAGGTCGATCTACGAGCAGTACTTC. The encoded protein is CASSLMWDRSIYEQYF.

This clonotype occurred many times. The chain is built from TRBV7-2 and TRBJ2-1; the D is unclear. The CDR3 consists of 15 residues. Trimming cost V 3 bases and J 4 bases, with 13 bases left between them. Germline V gene data show CDR1 as SGHTA and CDR2 as FQGNSA. This CDR3 is CASSFGSGGYNEQFF. DNA of the CDR3: TGTGCCAGCAGCTTTGGGTCGGGTGGGTACAATGAGCAGTTCTTC.

This clonotype was detected many times. The V call is TRBV7-9, the J call TRBJ2-3; D ambiguous. V shed 10 bases and J shed 4 bases, with 21 bases lying between them. The CDR3 runs to 15 residues. Germline CDR1 and CDR2: SEHNR and FQNEAQ (reference sequence). The CDR3 DNA follows: TGTGCCACCCATCCTCCAGGTTCAGTGGCAGATACGCAGTATTTT. Protein: CATHPPGSVADTQYF.

In this sample, this clonotype turned up many times. In nucleotides, the CDR3 is TGTGCCAGCAGCTCACCCCTTTACGAGCAGTACTTC. Encoded protein: CASSSPLYEQYF. The rearrangement links TRBV28 to TRBJ2-7; D uncertain. V was cut by 6 bases and J by 4 bases, with 10 bases left in between. The V gene's germline CDR1 is MDHEN and CDR2 SYDVKM. This CDR3 region has 12 residues. The variable domain in full, completed from reference TRBV28 and TRBJ2-7, reads DVKVTQSSRYLVKRTGEKVFLECVQDMDHENMFWYRQDPGLGLRLIYFSYDVKMKEKGDIPEGYSVSREKKERFSLILESASTNQTSMYLCASSSPLYEQYFGPGTRLTVT.

This clonotype was seen ten or more times. The J gene is TRBJ2-1, the V gene TRBV9; D is perhaps TRBD1 or TRBD2 (5 bases each). Looked up from germline, CDR1 is SGDLS and CDR2 is YYNGEE. This CDR3 spans 15 amino acids. Deletions cut 3 bases from V and 9 bases from J, with 19 bases between. CDR3 in amino acids: CASSATVGPGGEQFF. CDR3 DNA sequence: TGTGCCAGCAGCGCGACAGTGGGGCCCGGAGGTGAGCAGTTCTTC. The variable domain in full, completed from reference TRBV9 and TRBJ2-1, reads DSGVTQTPKHLITATGQRVTLRCSPRSGDLSVYWYQQSLDQGLQFLIQYYNGEERAKGNILERFSAQQFPDLHSELNLSSLELGDSALYFCASSATVGPGGEQFFGPGTRLTVL.

The J gene is TRBJ2-3, the V gene TRBV20-1; D may correspond to TRBD1 or TRBD2 (5 bases each). Germline V lookup: CDR1 DFQATT, CDR2 SNEGSKA (reference sequence). The CDR3 is 13 residues long. The V end lost 7 bases, the J end lost 4 bases, and 15 bases lay between the germline ends. CDR3 bases: TGCAGTGTTACGCATGGGGGTCCAGATACGCAGTATTTT. Residues: CSVTHGGPDTQYF.

This chain joins TRBV20-1 and TRBJ1-1; no definite D call. The CDR3 contains 11 residues. V was trimmed by 6 bases and J by 4 bases, leaving 9 bases between them. Looked up from germline, CDR1 is DFQATT and CDR2 is SNEGSKA (reference sequence). The CDR3 nucleotides are TGCAGTGCAGAAGACCGCACTGAAGCTTTCTTT. Its translation is CSAEDRTEAFF.

Relative to its sample, this clonotype is medium-sized (0.01 to 0.1%). The chain recombines TRBV6-1 with TRBJ1-3; D is possibly TRBD1 (5 bases). Trimming took off 6 bases at V and 1 base at J, with 7 bases between the two ends. Germline values: CDR1 MNHNS, CDR2 SASEGT. CDR3 size: 13 residues. CDR3 residues: CASSQGSGNTIYF. CDR3 nucleotides: TGTGCCAGCAGCCAGGGATCTGGAAACACCATATATTTT.

The chain combines TRBV28 with TRBJ2-7, with a tentative D call TRBD1 (6 bases). The V end lost 3 bases, the J end lost 0 bases, and 12 bases lay between the germline ends. The CDR3 is 15 residues long. Per germline, CDR1 MDHEN and CDR2 SYDVKM. CDR3 DNA: TGTGCCAGCAGTTTCGCAGGGGCCATCTCCTACGAGCAGTACTTC. Translating gives CASSFAGAISYEQYF.

The chain has TRBV23-1 and TRBJ2-7; TRBD2 is a possible D gene (6 bases). TRBV23-1 is treated as an ORF (open reading frame) with a function not yet certain. The CDR3 has 17 amino acids. V was trimmed by 0 bases and J by 4 bases, leaving 19 bases between them. The CDR3 region is CASSQSGGEGGGYEQYF. The CDR3 DNA sequence: TGCGCCAGCAGTCAATCTGGAGGGGAAGGCGGTGGATACGAGCAGTACTTC.

This chain links TRBV20-1 with TRBJ1-1; 8 bases are shared with TRBD1. V dropped 3 bases and J dropped 5; count of bases not matched to a gene: 14. The CDR3 runs to 16 residues. Germline V lookup: CDR1 DFQATT, CDR2 SNEGSKA (reference sequence). The CDR3 sequence: CSARVQMTGARTEAFF. CDR3 in DNA: TGCAGTGCTAGGGTCCAAATGACAGGGGCGAGGACTGAAGCTTTCTTT.

This clonotype is medium-sized by share. V usage is TRBV10-3 and J usage is TRBJ2-7, with TRBD1 matching over 7 bases. The CDR3 consists of 14 residues. Trimming took 6 bases from V and 5 from J; bases not matched to a gene: 10. CDR1 ENHRY and CDR2 SYGVKD come from the germline V gene. The CDR3 sequence: CAIRRDSPGDEQYF. In DNA, the CDR3 is TGTGCCATCAGGAGGGACAGCCCCGGGGACGAGCAGTACTTC.

This clonotype was counted ten times or more. The V gene is TRBV18, the J gene TRBJ2-7; 11 nucleotides line up with TRBD1. The V gene's germline CDR1 is KGHSH and CDR2 LQKENI. CDR3 length: 15 residues. Germline trimming cut 0 bases from V and 4 bases from J; bases unmatched to any gene: 2. CDR3: CASSPPGQGGYEQYF. CDR3 sequence (DNA): TGTGCCAGCTCACCACCGGGACAGGGGGGATACGAGCAGTACTTC.

This clonotype qualifies as medium-sized (0.01 to 0.1%). The V gene is TRBV29-1, the J gene TRBJ2-1; TRBD2 aligns across 14 bases. CDR1 and CDR2 (germline): SQVTM, ANQGSEA. V dropped 3 bases and J dropped 7; count of bases not matched to a gene: 11. This CDR3 region has 17 residues. In nucleotides, the CDR3 is TGCAGCGTTGATGGGACGGGGACTAGCGGGGGCGGTAATGAGCAGTTCTTC. This codes for CSVDGTGTSGGGNEQFF.

This clonotype was observed a handful of times. V gene TRBV30 combines with J gene TRBJ2-3; D is uncertain. This CDR3 comprises 12 residues. The V gene lost 3 bases and the J gene lost 4 bases, with 8 bases spanning the gap. Per germline, CDR1 GTSNPN and CDR2 SVGIG (reference sequence). The CDR3 is CAWRQSADTQYF. In DNA, the CDR3 is TGTGCCTGGAGACAGAGCGCAGATACGCAGTATTTT.

This clonotype is categorized as medium-sized. This chain links TRBV3-1 with TRBJ2-3; TRBD2 might be the D (6 bases). The CDR3 loop spans 15 amino acids. From germline, CDR1 is LGHDT and CDR2 YNNKEL (reference sequence). The V end lost 0 bases, the J end lost 1 base, and 8 bases lay between the germline ends. The CDR3 DNA reads TGTGCCAGCAGCCAAGATCCGGGGGGCACAGATACGCAGTATTTT. As protein: CASSQDPGGTDTQYF.

This clonotype counts as medium-sized. J is TRBJ1-3 and V is TRBV18; D possibly corresponds to TRBD1 (6 bases). Germline lookup yields CDR1 KGHSH and CDR2 LQKENI. The CDR3 covers 18 residues. V lost 3 bases, J lost 2 bases, and 20 bases lay in between. The CDR3 protein is CASSPYPTGGGTGNTIYF. Written as DNA, the CDR3 is TGTGCCAGCTCACCCTATCCGACGGGAGGGGGAACTGGAAACACCATATATTTT.

This clonotype came up many times. The chain combines TRBV20-1 with TRBJ1-5, with D unresolved. CDR1 and CDR2 (germline): DFQATT, SNEGSKA (reference sequence). V dropped 5 bases and J dropped 4 bases, with 12 bases sitting between them. This CDR3 is 13 amino acids long. The CDR3 loop is CSAGEAQNQPQHF. CDR3 sequence (DNA): TGCAGTGCTGGGGAGGCGCAAAATCAGCCCCAGCATTTT.

The chain is built from TRBV10-3 and TRBJ2-2; 8 bases fit TRBD1. V was pared by 7 bases and J by 1 base, with 5 bases of the junction left unmatched. There are 15 residues in the CDR3. Germline V gene lookup returns CDR1 ENHRY and CDR2 SYGVKD. CDR3 nucleotides: TGTGCCATCAAGACCGGACAGGGGAACACCGGGGAGCTGTTTTTT. Protein sequence: CAIKTGQGNTGELFF.